The present TCR beta chain was sequenced within a study of CD8 T cells in Susac syndrome. Germline values: CDR1 SGDLS, CDR2 YYNGEE. The CDR3 is made up of 14 amino acids. Trimming took 3 bases from V and 2 from J, leaving 11 bases between them. Sequencing of TCR beta covered CD8+ and CD4+ T cells obtained from blood. A quantity of 0.5 to 1 ug RNA underwent reverse transcription using random hexamers. TCRdb analysed the immunoSEQ multiplex PCR reads with MiXCR anew, one entry per CDR3 protein. Here the sample spans over 150,000 distinct CDR3 sequences, roughly 92% being singletons. Source material: CD4+ T cells from PBMCs. The chain carries TRBV9 and TRBJ1-1, with D possibly TRBD1 on 6 matching bases. The clonotype originates from a human donor with multiple sclerosis. CDR3 sequence reads: CASSATTGNTEAFF. The CDR3 DNA reads as TGTGCCAGCAGCGCTACGACAGGAAACACTGAAGCTTTCTTT.